The 18 T cell receptor beta chains below all came from one sample that was sequenced in a study of CD4 T cells in relation to SARS-CoV-2 and coronaviruses. Their antigens remain unidentified. The unexposed donors gave CD4+ T cells in about 2010-2019, prior to COVID-19. Isolation of CD4+ T cells took place after roughly nine days in culture. TCRdb's table, derived via immunoSEQ multiplex PCR, lists solely in-frame clones and lacks some. The table lists 21,000 or so clones, 76% of them singletons. Sequencing was carried out using CD4+ T cells from PBMCs, cultured in vitro. The receptors here all came from a human donor in good health.

V and J are TRBV3-1 (or the pseudogene TRBV3-2) and TRBJ1-6; no reliable D call. Germline CDR1 LGHDT, CDR2 YNNKEL (reference sequence). The CDR3 runs to 13 residues. V was clipped by 0 bases and J by 7 bases, with 4 bases between them. The CDR3 DNA is TGTGCCAGCAGCCAAGATGTGAATTCACCCCTCCACTTT. Its protein product is CASSQDVNSPLHF.

V gene TRBV14 combines with J gene TRBJ2-3, with TRBD2 matching over 8 bases. The CDR3 is 16 amino acids. From germline, CDR1 is SGHDN and CDR2 FVKESK. After removal of 0 bases from V and 0 bases from J, the junction contained 2 bases not matched to a gene. The CDR3 DNA is TGTGCCAGCAGCCAAGATAGCGGGATTAGCACAGATACGCAGTATTTT. It encodes CASSQDSGISTDTQYF.

The table lists this clone with a few counts. The gene calls are TRBV7-8 and TRBJ2-2; 8 nucleotides line up with TRBD1. This CDR3 contains 16 residues. After removal of 1 base from V and 5 bases from J, the junction contained 6 bases not matched to a gene. Germline CDR1 and CDR2: SGHVS and FQNEAQ. The CDR3 DNA follows: TGTGCCAGCAGCTTAGTCCGGACAGGGCGGACCGGGGAGCTGTTTTTT. Protein sequence: CASSLVRTGRTGELFF.

CDR3 bases: TGTGCCAGCAGTACCCGACAGACGGGAGGCTACGAGCAGTACTTC. As protein: CASSTRQTGGYEQYF. The rearrangement joins TRBV28 to TRBJ2-7; 7 positions agree with TRBD2. With V trimmed by 5 bases and J by 3 bases, 10 bases remained unmatched. The CDR3 extends over 15 amino acids. Germline V lookup: CDR1 MDHEN, CDR2 SYDVKM.

The chain employs TRBV5-1 and TRBJ2-7, with 10 bases matching TRBD2. The CDR3 contains 16 residues. With V trimmed by 0 bases and J by 6 bases, 9 bases remained unmatched. Germline CDR1 is SGHRS and CDR2 is YFSETQ. The CDR3 bases are TGCGCCAGCAGCTTGGGGCTAGCGGGAGACTTGCGCGAGCAGTACTTC. This gives the protein CASSLGLAGDLREQYF.

The chain is built from TRBV7-7 and TRBJ2-7; TRBD1 might be the D (6 bases). The CDR3 consists of 17 residues. The germline V gene has CDR1 SSHAT and CDR2 FNYEAQ (reference sequence). The ends were cut back, 1 base at V and 2 bases at J, with 18 bases in the middle. The CDR3 coding sequence is TGTGCCAGCAGCTTAGGGAGGCGTCCAGGGGAGACCTACGAGCAGTACTTC. Protein: CASSLGRRPGETYEQYF.

This rearrangement joins TRBV25-1 to TRBJ2-3; 8 nucleotides align to TRBD1. The CDR3 contains 15 residues. Germline V CDR1 and CDR2: MGHDK, SYGVNS. The V gene end was trimmed by 1 base and the J gene end by 5 bases; junction bases not matched to a gene: 5. The CDR3 nucleotides read TGTGCCAGCAGTGAATCACAGGGGGGTCTAGATACGCAGTATTTT. Protein product: CASSESQGGLDTQYF.

This rearrangement joins TRBV6-5 to TRBJ1-1, with D unresolved. V lost 4 bases, J lost 2 bases, and 2 bases lay in between. This CDR3 spans 11 amino acids. Germline CDR1 reads MNHEY; CDR2 reads SVGAGI. The CDR3 here is CASSSNTEAFF. CDR3 nucleotide sequence: TGTGCCAGCAGTTCAAACACTGAAGCTTTCTTT.

About this clone: One junction end does not reproduce the germline sequence, and a read error may be involved. The chain employs TRBV2 and TRBJ1-4; possible D gene TRBD1, 5 bases. This CDR3 contains 15 residues. In germline, CDR1 is SNHLY, CDR2 FYNNEI. CDR3 in DNA: TGTGCCAGCAGTTCTCTCGACCGGGACGTTACACGACTCAGTTTT. The encoded protein is CASSSLDRDVTRLSF. Full variable domain (missing parts from reference TRBV2 and TRBJ1-4): EPEVTQTPSHQVTQMGQEVILRCVPISNHLYFYWYRQILGQKVEFLVSFYNNEISEKSEIFDDQFSVERPDGSNFTLKIRSTKLEDSAMYFCASSSLDRDVTRLSFGSGTQLSVL.

The rearrangement uses TRBV25-1 and TRBJ2-2, with D tentatively TRBD1 or TRBD2 (5 bases each). Germline V gene sequence: CDR1 MGHDK, CDR2 SYGVNS. Trimming cost V 7 bases and J 6 bases, with 9 bases left between them. The CDR3 totals 12 residues. This CDR3 is CASTRGAGELFF. The CDR3 nucleotides are TGTGCCAGCACTCGGGGCGCCGGGGAGCTGTTTTTT.

The V gene is TRBV5-1, the J gene TRBJ2-1; TRBD1 matches 8 bases. V lost 1 base and J lost 0; bases outside the gene matches: 9. The length of the CDR3 is 18 residues. The germline gives CDR1 SGHRS, CDR2 YFSETQ. CDR3 in DNA: TGCGCCAGCAGCTTGCGCCCGTCGACAGGGGACTCCTACAATGAGCAGTTCTTC. Translation gives CASSLRPSTGDSYNEQFF.

CDR3 sequence (DNA): TGTGCCAGCAGTGACCTAGCGGGAGATGGGACAGATACGCAGTATTTT. Residues: CASSDLAGDGTDTQYF. This rearrangement joins TRBV6-4 to TRBJ2-3; 10 nucleotides agree with TRBD2. Germline-derived CDR1 and CDR2 are MRHNA and SNTAGT. V was clipped by 2 bases and J by 3 bases; unmatched bases: 5. The length of the CDR3 is 16 residues.

The count of this clone is one. The gene calls are TRBV7-3 and TRBJ2-1; the D is unclear. This CDR3 is 16 amino acids long. V was cut by 5 bases and J by 9 bases, with 23 bases left in between. CDR1 SGHTA and CDR2 FQGTGA come from the germline V gene. The CDR3 loop is CASSPGSGFEVGEQFF. The DNA of the CDR3 is TGTGCCAGCAGCCCCGGGTCTGGGTTCGAGGTTGGTGAGCAGTTCTTC.

The chain uses TRBV2 and TRBJ1-3, with no clear D. From germline, CDR1 is SNHLY and CDR2 FYNNEI. V was pared by 1 base and J by 0 bases, with 4 bases between. The CDR3 extends over 14 amino acids. CDR3 amino acids: CASSEVVSGNTIYF. The CDR3 coding sequence is TGTGCCAGCAGTGAAGTGGTCTCTGGAAACACCATATATTTT.

V gene TRBV30 combines with J gene TRBJ1-1; tentatively, D is TRBD1 (5 bases). Per the germline V gene, CDR1 is GTSNPN and CDR2 is SVGIG (reference sequence). Between the trimmed V and J ends, which lost 7 bases and 1 base, there was a span of 13 bases. CDR3 size: 13 residues. CDR3: CALSTDKNTEAFF. CDR3 nucleotides: TGTGCCTTATCGACAGACAAGAACACTGAAGCTTTCTTT.

The chain links TRBV14 to TRBJ2-7; weak D call: TRBD2 (6 bases). V was cut by 2 bases and J by 6 bases, with 11 bases left in between. Germline V gene data show CDR1 as SGHDN and CDR2 as FVKESK. The CDR3 has 13 amino acids. The CDR3 is CASSQIGSTEQYF. The CDR3 region has the DNA TGTGCCAGCAGCCAAATCGGGAGCACCGAGCAGTACTTC.

This clone was counted only a few times. The chain couples TRBV6-2 or TRBV6-3 to TRBJ1-1, with no clear D. This CDR3 spans 11 amino acids. Between the trimmed V and J ends, which lost 3 bases and 3 bases, there was a span of 2 bases. The germline V gene encodes CDR1 MNHEY and CDR2 SVGEGT. The CDR3 region has the DNA TGTGCCAGCAGTTATGACACTGAAGCTTTCTTT. Its translation: CASSYDTEAFF.

For the CDR3, the DNA is TGTGCCAGCAGTGAACGCGACAGGGGAGGGGGTGAAAAACTGTTTTTT. Translation: CASSERDRGGGEKLFF. The V and J genes are TRBV6-1 and TRBJ1-4; 8 positions agree with TRBD1. V was pared by 2 bases and J by 7 bases, with 9 bases of the junction left unmatched. Germline lookup yields CDR1 MNHNS and CDR2 SASEGT. The CDR3 extends over 16 amino acids.